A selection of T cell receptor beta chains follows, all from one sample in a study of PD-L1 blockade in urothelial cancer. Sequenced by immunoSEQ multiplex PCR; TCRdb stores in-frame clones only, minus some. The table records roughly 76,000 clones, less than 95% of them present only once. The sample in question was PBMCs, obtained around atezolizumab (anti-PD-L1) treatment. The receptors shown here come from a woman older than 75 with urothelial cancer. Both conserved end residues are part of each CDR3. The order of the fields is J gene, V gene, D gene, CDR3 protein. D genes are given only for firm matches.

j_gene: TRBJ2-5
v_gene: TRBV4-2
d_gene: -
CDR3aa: CASSGQAQGGQETQYF

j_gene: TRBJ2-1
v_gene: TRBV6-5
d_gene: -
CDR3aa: CASSSDRSSYNEQFF

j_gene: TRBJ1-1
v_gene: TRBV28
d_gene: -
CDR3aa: CASSDPLGLRAFF

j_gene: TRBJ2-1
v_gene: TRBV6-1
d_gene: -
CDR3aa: CASTQYLGEQFF

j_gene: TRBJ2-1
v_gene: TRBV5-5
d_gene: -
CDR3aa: CASSGTGTPSYNEQFF

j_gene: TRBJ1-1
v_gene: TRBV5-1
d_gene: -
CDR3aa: CASSSADRTGNTEAFF

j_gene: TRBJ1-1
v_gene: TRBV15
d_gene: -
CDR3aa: CATTPEAGNTEAFF

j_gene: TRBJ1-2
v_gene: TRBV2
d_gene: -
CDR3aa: CASSEGTRGYTF

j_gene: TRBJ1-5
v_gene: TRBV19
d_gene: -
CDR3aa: CASRAGVQPQHF

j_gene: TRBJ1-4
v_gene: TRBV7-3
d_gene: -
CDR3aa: CASARAANEKLFF

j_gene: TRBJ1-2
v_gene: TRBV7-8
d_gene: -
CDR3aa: CASSSDSYGYTF

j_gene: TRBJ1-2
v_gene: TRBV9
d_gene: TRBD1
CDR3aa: CASSVLEGAYGYTF

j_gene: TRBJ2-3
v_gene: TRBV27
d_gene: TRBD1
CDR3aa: CASSLPGQHTDTQYF

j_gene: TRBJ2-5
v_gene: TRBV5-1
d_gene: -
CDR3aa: CASSPSQETQYF

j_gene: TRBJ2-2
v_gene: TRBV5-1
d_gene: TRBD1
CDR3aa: CASSFGQGRTGELFF

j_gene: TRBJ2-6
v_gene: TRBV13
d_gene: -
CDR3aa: CASSLGQSGANVLTF

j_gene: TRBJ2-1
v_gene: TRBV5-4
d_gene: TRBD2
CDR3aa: CASSSSGLAGVRFF

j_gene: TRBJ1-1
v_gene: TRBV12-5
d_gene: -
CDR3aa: CASGLGGDTEAFF

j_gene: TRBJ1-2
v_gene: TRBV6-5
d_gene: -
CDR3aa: CASSYSSLSGGGYTF

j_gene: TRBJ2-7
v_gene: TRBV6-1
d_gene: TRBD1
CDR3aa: CASRHRGPGSYEQYF

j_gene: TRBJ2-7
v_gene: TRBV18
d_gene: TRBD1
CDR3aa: CASSQGQGFEQYF

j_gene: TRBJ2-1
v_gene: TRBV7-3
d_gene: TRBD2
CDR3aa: CASSYPTGGINNEQFF

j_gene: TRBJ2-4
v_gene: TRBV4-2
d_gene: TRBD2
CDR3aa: CASSRGLAGAAENIQYF

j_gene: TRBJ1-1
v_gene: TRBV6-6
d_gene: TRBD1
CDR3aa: CASSYAGGRTEAFF

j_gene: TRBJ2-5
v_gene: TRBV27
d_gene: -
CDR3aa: CASSLSGREETQYF

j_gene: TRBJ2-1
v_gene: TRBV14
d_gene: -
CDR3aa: CASSQLLGGVSYNEQFF

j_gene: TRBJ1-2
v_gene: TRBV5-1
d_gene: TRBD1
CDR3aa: CASSINSGTGYGYTF

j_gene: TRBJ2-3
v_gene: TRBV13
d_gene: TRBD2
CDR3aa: CASSLGLAGEGDTQYF

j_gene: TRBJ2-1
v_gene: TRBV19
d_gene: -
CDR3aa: CASSVRGDEQFF